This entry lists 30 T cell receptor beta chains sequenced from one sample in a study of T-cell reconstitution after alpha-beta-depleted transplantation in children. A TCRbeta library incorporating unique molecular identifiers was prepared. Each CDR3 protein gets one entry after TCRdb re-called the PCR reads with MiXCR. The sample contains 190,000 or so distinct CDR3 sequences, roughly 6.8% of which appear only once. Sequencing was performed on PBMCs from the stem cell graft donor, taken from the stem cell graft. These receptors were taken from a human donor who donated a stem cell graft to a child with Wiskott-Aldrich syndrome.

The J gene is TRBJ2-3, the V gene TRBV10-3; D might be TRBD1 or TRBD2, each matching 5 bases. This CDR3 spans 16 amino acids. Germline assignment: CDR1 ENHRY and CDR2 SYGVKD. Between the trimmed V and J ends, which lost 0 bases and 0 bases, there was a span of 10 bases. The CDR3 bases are TGTGCCATCAGTGAGTCTTTCGGGGCTAGCACAGATACGCAGTATTTT. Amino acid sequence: CAISESFGASTDTQYF.

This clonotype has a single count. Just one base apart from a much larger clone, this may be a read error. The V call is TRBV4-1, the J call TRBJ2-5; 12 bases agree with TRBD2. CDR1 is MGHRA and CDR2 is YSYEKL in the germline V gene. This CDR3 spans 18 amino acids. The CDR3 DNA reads TGCGCCAGCAGCCAAACGAGACTAGCGGGGGACCGGGGAGAGACCCGGTACTTC. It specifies CASSQTRLAGDRGETRYF.

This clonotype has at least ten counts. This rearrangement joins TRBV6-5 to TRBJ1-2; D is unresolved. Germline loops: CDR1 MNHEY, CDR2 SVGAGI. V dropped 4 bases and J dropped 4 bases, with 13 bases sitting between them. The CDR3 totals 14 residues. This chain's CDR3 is CASSSRKTTYGYTF. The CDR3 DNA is TGTGCCAGCAGTTCTCGGAAGACTACCTATGGCTACACCTTC.

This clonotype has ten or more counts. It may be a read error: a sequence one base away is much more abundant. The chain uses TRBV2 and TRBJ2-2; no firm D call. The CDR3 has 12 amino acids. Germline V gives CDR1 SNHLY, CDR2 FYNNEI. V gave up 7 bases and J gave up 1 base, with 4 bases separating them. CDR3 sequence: CASKQNTGELFF. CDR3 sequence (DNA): TGTGCCAGCAAGCAGAACACCGGGGAGCTGTTTTTT.

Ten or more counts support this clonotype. The CDR3 DNA is TGTGCCAGCAGTTACTCCCCGGGACTAGCGGGCCCTATCACAGATACGCAGTATTTT. It encodes CASSYSPGLAGPITDTQYF. The rearrangement uses TRBV6-5 and TRBJ2-3; TRBD2 matches 12 bases. J gave up 2 bases and V 0 bases, and 9 bases lay outside the gene matches. The CDR3 spans 19 residues. The germline V gene has CDR1 MNHEY and CDR2 SVGAGI.

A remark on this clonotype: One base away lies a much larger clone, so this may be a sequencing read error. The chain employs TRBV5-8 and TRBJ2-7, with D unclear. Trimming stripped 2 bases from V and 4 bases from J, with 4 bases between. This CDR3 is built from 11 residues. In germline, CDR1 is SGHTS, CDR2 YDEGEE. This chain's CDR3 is CASSFKYEQYF. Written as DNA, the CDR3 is TGTGCCAGCAGCTTTAAATACGAGCAGTACTTC.

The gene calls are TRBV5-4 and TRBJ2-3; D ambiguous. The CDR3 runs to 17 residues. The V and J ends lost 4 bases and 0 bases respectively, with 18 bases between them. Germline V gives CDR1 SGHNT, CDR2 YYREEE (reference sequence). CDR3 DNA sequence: TGTGCCAGCAGCCCCCTGGTAACACTAAAGAGCACAGATACGCAGTATTTT. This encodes CASSPLVTLKSTDTQYF.

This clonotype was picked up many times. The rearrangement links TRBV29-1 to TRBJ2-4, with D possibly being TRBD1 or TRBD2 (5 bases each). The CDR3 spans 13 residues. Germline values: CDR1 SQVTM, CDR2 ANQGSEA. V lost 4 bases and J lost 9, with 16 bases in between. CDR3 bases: TGCAGCGTTGGGGGCAGGGATGGAGGCATTCAGTACTTC. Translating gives CSVGGRDGGIQYF.

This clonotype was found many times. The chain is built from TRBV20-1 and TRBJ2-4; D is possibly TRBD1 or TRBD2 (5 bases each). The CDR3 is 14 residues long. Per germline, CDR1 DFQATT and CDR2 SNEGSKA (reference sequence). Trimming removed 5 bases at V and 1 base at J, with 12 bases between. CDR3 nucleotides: TGCAGTGCTCCTCAGGGACGGGCCAAAAACATTCAGTACTTC. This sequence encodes CSAPQGRAKNIQYF.

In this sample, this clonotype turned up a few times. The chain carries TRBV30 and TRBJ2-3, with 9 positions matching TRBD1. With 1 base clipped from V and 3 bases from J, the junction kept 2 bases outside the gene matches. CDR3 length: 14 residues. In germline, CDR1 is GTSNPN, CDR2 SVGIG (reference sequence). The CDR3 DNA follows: TGTGCCTGGAGTGCGGGACAGGGAACAGATACGCAGTATTTT. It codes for CAWSAGQGTDTQYF.

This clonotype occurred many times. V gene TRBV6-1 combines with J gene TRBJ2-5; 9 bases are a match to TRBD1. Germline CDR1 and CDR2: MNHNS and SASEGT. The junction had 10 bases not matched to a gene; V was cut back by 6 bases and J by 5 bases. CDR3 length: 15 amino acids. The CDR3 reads CASRPGQGFRETQYF. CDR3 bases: TGTGCCAGCAGGCCGGGACAGGGATTTAGGGAGACCCAGTACTTC.

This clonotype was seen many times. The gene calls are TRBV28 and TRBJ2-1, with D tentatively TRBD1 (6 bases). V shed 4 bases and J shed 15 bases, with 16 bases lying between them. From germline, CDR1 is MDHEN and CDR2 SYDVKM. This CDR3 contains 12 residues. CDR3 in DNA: TGTGCCAGCAGTTCCATGACACAGGGCCGGTTCTTC. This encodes CASSSMTQGRFF.

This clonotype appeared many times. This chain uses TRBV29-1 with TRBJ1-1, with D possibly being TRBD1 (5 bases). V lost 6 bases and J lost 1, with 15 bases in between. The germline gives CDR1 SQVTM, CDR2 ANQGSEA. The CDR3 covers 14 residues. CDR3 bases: TGCAGCGTCGGACATGCGGGAGGGAACACTGAAGCTTTCTTT. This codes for CSVGHAGGNTEAFF.

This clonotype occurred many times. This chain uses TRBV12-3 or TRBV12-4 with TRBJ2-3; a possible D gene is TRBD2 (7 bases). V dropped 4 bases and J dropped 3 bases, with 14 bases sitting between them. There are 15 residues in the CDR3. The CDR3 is CASSSPRGATDTQYF. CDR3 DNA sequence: TGTGCCAGCAGTTCCCCCCGGGGGGCGACAGATACGCAGTATTTT.

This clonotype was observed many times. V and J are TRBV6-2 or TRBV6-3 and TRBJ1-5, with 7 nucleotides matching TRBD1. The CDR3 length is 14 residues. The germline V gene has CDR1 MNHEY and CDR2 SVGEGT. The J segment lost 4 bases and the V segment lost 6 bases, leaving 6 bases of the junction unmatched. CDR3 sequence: CASSPTGWNQPQHF. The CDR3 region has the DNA TGTGCCAGCAGCCCGACAGGGTGGAATCAGCCCCAGCATTTT.

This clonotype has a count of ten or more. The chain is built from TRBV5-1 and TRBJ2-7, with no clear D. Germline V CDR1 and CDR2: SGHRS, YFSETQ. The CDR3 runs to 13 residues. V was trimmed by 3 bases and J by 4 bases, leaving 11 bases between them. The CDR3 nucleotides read TGCGCCAGCAGCTCGTCGGCAGTTTACGAGCAGTACTTC. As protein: CASSSSAVYEQYF.

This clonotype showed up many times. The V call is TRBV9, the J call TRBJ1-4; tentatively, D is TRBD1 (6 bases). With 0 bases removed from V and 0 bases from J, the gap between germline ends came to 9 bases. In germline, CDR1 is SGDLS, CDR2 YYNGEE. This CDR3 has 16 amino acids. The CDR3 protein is CASSVAAGATNEKLFF. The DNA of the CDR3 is TGTGCCAGCAGCGTAGCGGCAGGGGCAACTAATGAAAAACTGTTTTTT.

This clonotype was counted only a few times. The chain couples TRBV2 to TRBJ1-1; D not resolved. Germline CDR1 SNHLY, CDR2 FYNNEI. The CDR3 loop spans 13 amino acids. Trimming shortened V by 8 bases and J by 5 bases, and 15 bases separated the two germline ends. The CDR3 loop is CASFPEKETEAFF. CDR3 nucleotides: TGTGCCAGCTTCCCAGAGAAGGAAACTGAAGCTTTCTTT.

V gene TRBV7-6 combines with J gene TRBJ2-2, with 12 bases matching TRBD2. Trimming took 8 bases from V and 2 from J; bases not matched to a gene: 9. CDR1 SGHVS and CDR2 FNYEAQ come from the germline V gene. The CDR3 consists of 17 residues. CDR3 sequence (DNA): TGTGCCAGCGGGGACCAACTAGCGGGGGGCAACACCGGGGAGCTGTTTTTT. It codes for CASGDQLAGGNTGELFF.

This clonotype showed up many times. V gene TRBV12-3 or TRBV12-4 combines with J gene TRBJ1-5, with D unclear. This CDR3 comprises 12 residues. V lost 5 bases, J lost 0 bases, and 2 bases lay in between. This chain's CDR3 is CASSNSNQPQHF. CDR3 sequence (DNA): TGTGCCAGCAGTAATAGCAATCAGCCCCAGCATTTT.

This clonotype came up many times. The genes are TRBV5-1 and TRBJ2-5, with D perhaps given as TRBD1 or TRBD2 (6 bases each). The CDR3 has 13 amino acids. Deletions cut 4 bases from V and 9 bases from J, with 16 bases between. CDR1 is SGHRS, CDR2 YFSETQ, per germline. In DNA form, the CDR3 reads TGCGCCAGCAGCGAGGAGGGGGACGTGGCCCAGTACTTC. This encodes CASSEEGDVAQYF.

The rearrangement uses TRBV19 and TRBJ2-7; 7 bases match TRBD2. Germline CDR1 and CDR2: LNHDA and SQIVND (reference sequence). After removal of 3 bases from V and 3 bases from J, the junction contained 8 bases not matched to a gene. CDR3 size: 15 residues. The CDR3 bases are TGTGCCAGTAGTATGTTGGCGGGGGAAGGCTACGAGCAGTACTTC. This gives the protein CASSMLAGEGYEQYF.

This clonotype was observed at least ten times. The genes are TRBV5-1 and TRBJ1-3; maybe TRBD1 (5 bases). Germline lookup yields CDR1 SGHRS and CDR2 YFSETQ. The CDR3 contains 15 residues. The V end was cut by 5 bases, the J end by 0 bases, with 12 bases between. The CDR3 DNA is TGCGCCAGCAGAACCGGGGCCGACTCTGGAAACACCATATATTTT. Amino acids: CASRTGADSGNTIYF.

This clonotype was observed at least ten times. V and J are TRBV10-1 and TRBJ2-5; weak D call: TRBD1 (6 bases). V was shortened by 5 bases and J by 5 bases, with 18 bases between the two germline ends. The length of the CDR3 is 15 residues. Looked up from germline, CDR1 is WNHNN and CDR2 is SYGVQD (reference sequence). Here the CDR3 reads CASSPTGMGVETQYF. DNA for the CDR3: TGCGCCAGCAGTCCAACAGGGATGGGTGTGGAGACCCAGTACTTC.

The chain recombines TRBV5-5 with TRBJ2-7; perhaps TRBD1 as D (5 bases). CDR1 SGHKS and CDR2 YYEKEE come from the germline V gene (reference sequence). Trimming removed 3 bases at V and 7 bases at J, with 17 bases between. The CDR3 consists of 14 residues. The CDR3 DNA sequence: TGTGCCAGCAGCTCGGACATCGCGCTGGTGGAGCAGTACTTC. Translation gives CASSSDIALVEQYF. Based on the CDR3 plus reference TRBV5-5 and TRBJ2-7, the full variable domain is DAGVTQSPTHLIKTRGQQVTLRCSPISGHKSVSWYQQVLGQGPQFIFQYYEKEERGRGNFPDRFSARQFPNYSSELNVNALLLGDSALYLCASSSDIALVEQYFGPGTRLTVT.

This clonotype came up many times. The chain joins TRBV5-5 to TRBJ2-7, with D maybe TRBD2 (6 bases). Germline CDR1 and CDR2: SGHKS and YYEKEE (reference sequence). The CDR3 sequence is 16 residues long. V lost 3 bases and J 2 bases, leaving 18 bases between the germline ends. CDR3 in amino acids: CASSSAWRDRAYEQYF. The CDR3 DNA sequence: TGTGCCAGCAGCTCGGCTTGGAGGGATCGGGCCTACGAGCAGTACTTC.

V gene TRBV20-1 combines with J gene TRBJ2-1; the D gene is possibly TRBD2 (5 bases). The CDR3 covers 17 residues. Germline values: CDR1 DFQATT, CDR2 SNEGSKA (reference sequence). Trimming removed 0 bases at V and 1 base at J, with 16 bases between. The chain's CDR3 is CSARDKLVRGSYNEQFF. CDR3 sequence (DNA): TGCAGTGCTAGAGATAAACTAGTTAGAGGGTCCTACAATGAGCAGTTCTTC.

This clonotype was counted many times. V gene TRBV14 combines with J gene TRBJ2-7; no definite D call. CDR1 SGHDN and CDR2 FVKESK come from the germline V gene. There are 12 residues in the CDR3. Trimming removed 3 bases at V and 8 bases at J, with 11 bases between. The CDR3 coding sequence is TGTGCCAGCAGCCAGGGCGGAGAAAAGCAGTACTTC. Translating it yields CASSQGGEKQYF.

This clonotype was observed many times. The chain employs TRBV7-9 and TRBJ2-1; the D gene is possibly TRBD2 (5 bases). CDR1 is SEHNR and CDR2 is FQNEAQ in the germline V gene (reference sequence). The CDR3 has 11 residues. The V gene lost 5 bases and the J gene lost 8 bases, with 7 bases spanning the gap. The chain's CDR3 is CASSEGYEQFF. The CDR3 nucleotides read TGTGCCAGCAGCGAGGGATATGAGCAGTTCTTC.

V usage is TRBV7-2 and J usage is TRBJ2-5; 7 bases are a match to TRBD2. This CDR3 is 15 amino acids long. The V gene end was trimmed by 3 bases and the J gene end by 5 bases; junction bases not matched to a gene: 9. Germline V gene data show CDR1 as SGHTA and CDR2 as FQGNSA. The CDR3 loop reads CASSFGGGYRETQYF. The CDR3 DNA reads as TGTGCCAGCAGCTTCGGGGGAGGGTACCGGGAGACCCAGTACTTC.